This TCR beta chain came from a study of blood T cell repertoires in COVID-19. Study details: Sites in the United States, Italy and Spain provided acute and convalescent COVID-19 samples.

V was trimmed by 0 bases and J by 3 bases, leaving 8 bases between them. Germline values: CDR1 LGHDT, CDR2 YNNKEL (reference sequence). The CDR3 contains 14 residues. In the authors' methods: By means of reference gene primer amplification, nucleated cell counts were estimated. Sequencing used immunoSEQ multiplex PCR; TCRdb keeps in-frame clones, though not all of them. The D gene and trimming were derived from the DNA, and the V and J assignments and clone size from that table. The table lists more than 10,000 clones, around four fifths of them singletons. This sequence originates from a woman of 80 years or more with acute or convalescent COVID-19. This rearrangement joins TRBV3-1 (or the pseudogene TRBV3-2) to TRBJ1-1; D possibly corresponds to TRBD1 (6 bases). The specimen sequenced was peripheral blood. For the CDR3, the DNA is TGTGCCAGCAGCCAAGAGGGGGCGGACACTGAAGCTTTCTTT. Protein sequence: CASSQEGADTEAFF.